The rows below give T cell receptor beta chains drawn from one sample of a study of monozygotic twins with inflammatory bowel disease. TCRdb re-called the 5' RACE reads; one entry per CDR3 protein, DNA not given. The listing contains 170,000 or so distinct CDR3 sequences. Sequenced input: blood. These receptors were collected from a human donor with ulcerative colitis or Crohn's disease, or a healthy co-twin of an affected twin (not recorded which). Each CDR3 is given with its conserved first and last residue.

j_call | v_call | cdr3_aa
TRBJ2-1 | TRBV10-3 | CAIRTGTSGSDEQFF
TRBJ2-2 | TRBV5-1 | CASSWDIYTGELFF
TRBJ1-1 | TRBV5-1 | CARRGNQDTEAFF
TRBJ2-3 | TRBV15 | CATSRPAGVYTQYF
TRBJ2-1 | TRBV5-1 | CASSLKGKNNYNEQFF
TRBJ2-3 | TRBV29-1 | CSVEARLAGVSDTQYF
TRBJ2-5 | TRBV12-3/TRBV12-4 | CASSASGGETQYF
TRBJ2-1 | TRBV11-2 | CASSLTEGYNEQFF
TRBJ2-2 | TRBV10-3 | CAISNFDQAGTGELFF
TRBJ1-5 | TRBV28 | CASSSTGRENQPQHF
TRBJ1-4 | TRBV20-1 | CSASTPGGTNEKLFF
TRBJ1-2 | TRBV5-1 | CASSPGRSYTF
TRBJ2-1 | TRBV27 | CASSPHPGRGPYNEQFF
TRBJ1-1 | TRBV30 | CAWDRVSTEAFF
TRBJ2-2 | TRBV6-2/TRBV6-3 | CASSYEARLFF
TRBJ1-1 | TRBV7-3 | CASSLQMNTEAFF
TRBJ2-7 | TRBV20-1 | CSARPAGAGGVYEQYF
TRBJ1-6 | TRBV9 | CASSVGGSNSPLHF
TRBJ2-7 | TRBV20-1 | CSASRITYEQYF
TRBJ2-3 | TRBV6-5 | CASSRDPLDTQYF
TRBJ2-1 | TRBV11-2 | CASSLEAGGLYEQFF
TRBJ2-7 | TRBV5-1 | CASSRAGALEDEQYF
TRBJ1-4 | TRBV29-1 | CSVGGTANEKLFF
TRBJ1-5 | TRBV20-1 | CSARGQGNFEPQHF
TRBJ2-7 | TRBV5-1 | CASSLGQNVNYEQYF
TRBJ2-1 | TRBV29-1 | CSVEDLSSYNEQFF
TRBJ2-1 | TRBV29-1 | CSVEYIYGNEQFF
TRBJ1-2 | TRBV7-2 | CASSLRREVIDGYTF
TRBJ2-7 | TRBV2 | CASSPGQDGDEQYF
TRBJ2-1 | TRBV5-1 | CASSLPDPRKTMVDNEQFF
TRBJ2-1 | TRBV10-3 | CAISEFPSRERSRNEQFF
TRBJ1-1 | TRBV7-9 | CASSFRGASTEAFF
TRBJ2-4 | TRBV11-2 | CASSSFPGQGGSPKNIQYF
TRBJ2-1 | TRBV5-4 | CASSLGQGAWNEQFF